Presented here are 10 T cell receptor beta chains from one specimen sequenced in a study of shared T cell receptors in the human thymus. The assay was immunoSEQ multiplex PCR, and TCRdb's table has in-frame clones only and misses some. In the table there are hundreds of thousands of clones, 85% to 90% of which are singletons. In addition, the sample was reused for a study of human thymus T cells.

Sequencing was performed on thymocytes. The receptors were gathered from a boy younger than two with a congenital heart defect.

The V gene is TRBV18, the J gene TRBJ2-5; 9 bases are shared with TRBD2. Germline values: CDR1 KGHSH, CDR2 LQKENI. There are 15 residues in the CDR3. V lost 2 bases and J lost 5; bases outside the gene matches: 6. CDR3: CASSPGLAMGETQYF. CDR3 in DNA: TGTGCCAGCTCACCAGGACTAGCGATGGGGGAGACCCAGTACTTC.

This chain joins TRBV4-1 and TRBJ1-2; possibly TRBD1 for D (6 bases). The CDR3 runs 13 residues. Trimming shortened V by 5 bases and J by 8 bases, and 15 bases separated the two germline ends. CDR1 and CDR2 (germline): MGHRA, YSYEKL. CDR3 DNA sequence: TGCGCCAGCAGCGCGGGGGGCTTCTTGGGCTACACCTTC. It yields the protein CASSAGGFLGYTF.

The genes are TRBV4-3 and TRBJ2-3; 9 bases match TRBD2. The CDR3 sequence is 19 residues long. With 0 bases clipped from V and 3 bases from J, the junction kept 13 bases outside the gene matches. Germline-derived CDR1 and CDR2 are LGHNA and YSLEER. The CDR3 DNA follows: TGCGCCAGCAGCCAAGATGCGGAGCGGGAGGTTGGTCCTACAGATACGCAGTATTTT. Protein: CASSQDAEREVGPTDTQYF.

J is TRBJ2-7 and V is TRBV5-3; the match to TRBD1 covers 7 bases. TRBV5-3 is an ORF for which the function is uncertain. There are 17 residues in the CDR3. V lost 5 bases, J lost 3 bases, and 17 bases stayed unmatched. Written as DNA, the CDR3 is TGTGCCAGAAGGCCCCGTCGGCCGGGACAGCGAAACTACGAGCAGTACTTC. Protein sequence: CARRPRRPGQRNYEQYF.

DNA for the CDR3: TGTGCCAGCGGGGGCGGGTCTGGCTACACCTTC. Translation gives CASGGGSGYTF. The chain couples TRBV7-9 to TRBJ1-2; weak D call: TRBD1 (6 bases). Germline-derived CDR1 and CDR2 are SEHNR and FQNEAQ (reference sequence). The CDR3 contains 11 residues. The ends were cut back, 8 bases at V and 7 bases at J, with 11 bases in the middle. The full variable domain, with the rest looked up from reference TRBV7-9 and TRBJ1-2, is DTGVSQNPRHKITKRGQNVTFRCDPISEHNRLYWYRQTLGQGPEFLTYFQNEAQLEKSRLLSDRFSAERPKGSFSTLEIQRTEQGDSAMYLCASGGGSGYTFGSGTRLTVV.

This sequence joins TRBV7-2 and TRBJ2-2; the D is unclear. The CDR3 runs to 16 residues. CDR1 is SGHTA and CDR2 is FQGNSA in the germline V gene. Trimming pared 5 bases from V and 3 bases from J, leaving 16 bases between. The chain's CDR3 is CASSLPVPGYTGELFF. CDR3 nucleotides: TGTGCCAGCAGCCTCCCGGTGCCGGGTTACACCGGGGAGCTGTTTTTT.

The J gene is TRBJ2-5, the V gene TRBV7-2; D gene uncertain. CDR1 SGHTA and CDR2 FQGNSA come from the germline V gene. CDR3 length equals 15 residues. The V end was cut by 0 bases, the J end by 5 bases, with 13 bases between. The CDR3 sequence: CASSLAEEYWETQYF. CDR3 nucleotide sequence: TGTGCCAGCAGCTTAGCCGAAGAGTATTGGGAGACCCAGTACTTC.

The V gene is TRBV28, the J gene TRBJ1-3; TRBD1 is a possible D gene (5 bases). The ends were cut back, 6 bases at V and 2 bases at J, with 20 bases in the middle. The CDR3 covers 17 residues. The V gene's germline CDR1 is MDHEN and CDR2 SYDVKM. In DNA form, the CDR3 reads TGTGCCAGCAGGGGGCTACGCATGGTTCCGACTGGAAACACCATATATTTT. Its protein product is CASRGLRMVPTGNTIYF.

V usage is TRBV5-1 and J usage is TRBJ2-1; maybe TRBD2 (6 bases). V was shortened by 4 bases and J by 2 bases, with 13 bases between the two germline ends. Germline loops: CDR1 SGHRS, CDR2 YFSETQ. The CDR3 runs to 15 residues. CDR3 nucleotide sequence: TGCGCCAGCAGCGAGGGAGTAGCGGCCTACAATGAGCAGTTCTTC. It is translated as CASSEGVAAYNEQFF.

CDR3 protein: CASSLVTDFASGNTIYF. The DNA for the CDR3 is TGTGCCAGCAGCTTGGTCACAGATTTTGCCTCTGGAAACACCATATATTTT. The V call is TRBV5-4, the J call TRBJ1-3; no clear D gene. CDR3 length equals 17 residues. Germline loops: CDR1 SGHNT, CDR2 YYREEE (reference sequence). V gave up 0 bases and J gave up 0 bases, with 13 bases separating them.